The 3 T cell receptor beta chains below all came from one sample that was sequenced in a study of beta chain features in type 1 diabetes. Since all of the isolated RNA was reverse transcribed, expressed TCRB transcripts were what got sequenced. Clones were read by immunoSEQ multiplex PCR, and TCRdb kept only the in-frame ones, dropping some. The sample consists of over 40,000 clones, around 50% of them appearing once. Source material: stem cell memory CD4+ T cells from blood. These receptors all stem from a woman in her 30s in good health.

CDR3 DNA: TGTGCCAGCTCACCTATGGGGCGCCGGGAGCTGTTTTTT. It yields the protein CASSPMGRRELFF. This chain links TRBV18 with TRBJ2-2; D is perhaps TRBD1 (5 bases). Germline lookup yields CDR1 KGHSH and CDR2 LQKENI. V lost 3 bases and J 9 bases, leaving 11 bases between the germline ends. This CDR3 is 13 amino acids long.

The rearrangement links TRBV7-2 to TRBJ2-5; 12 bases map to TRBD2. The last part of the DNA fits TRBJ2-7 better; the J call may be wrong. CDR1 and CDR2 from the germline V gene are SGHTA and FQGNSA. The CDR3 is made up of 18 amino acids. CDR3 DNA: TGTGCCAGCAGCTTAGCCATGACTAGCGGGAGTGGGGCCTACGAGCAGTACTTC. This encodes CASSLAMTSGSGAYEQYF.

This chain connects TRBV7-9 to TRBJ1-5; 8 nucleotides align to TRBD1. The CDR3 has 16 amino acids. CDR1 SEHNR and CDR2 FQNEAQ come from the germline V gene (reference sequence). Trimming took 1 base from V and 3 from J; bases not matched to a gene: 5. DNA for the CDR3: TGTGCCAGCAGCTTAGGGGGACAGGACCACAATCAGCCCCAGCATTTT. The encoded protein is CASSLGGQDHNQPQHF.